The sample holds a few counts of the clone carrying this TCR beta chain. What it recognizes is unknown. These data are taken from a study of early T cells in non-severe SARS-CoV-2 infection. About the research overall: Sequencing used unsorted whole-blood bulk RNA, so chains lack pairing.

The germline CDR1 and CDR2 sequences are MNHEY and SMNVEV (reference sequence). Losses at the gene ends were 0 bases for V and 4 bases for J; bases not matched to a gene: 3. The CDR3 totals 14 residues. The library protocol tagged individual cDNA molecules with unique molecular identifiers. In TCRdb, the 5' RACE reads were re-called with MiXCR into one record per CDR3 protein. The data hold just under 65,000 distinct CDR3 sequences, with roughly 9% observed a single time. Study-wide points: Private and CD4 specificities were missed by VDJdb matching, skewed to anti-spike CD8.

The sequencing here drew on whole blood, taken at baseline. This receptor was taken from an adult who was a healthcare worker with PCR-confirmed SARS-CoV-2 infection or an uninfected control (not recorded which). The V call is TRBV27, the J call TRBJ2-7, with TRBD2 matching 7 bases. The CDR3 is CASSLSRGLYEQYF. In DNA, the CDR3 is TGTGCCAGCAGTTTATCGCGGGGACTATACGAGCAGTACTTC.